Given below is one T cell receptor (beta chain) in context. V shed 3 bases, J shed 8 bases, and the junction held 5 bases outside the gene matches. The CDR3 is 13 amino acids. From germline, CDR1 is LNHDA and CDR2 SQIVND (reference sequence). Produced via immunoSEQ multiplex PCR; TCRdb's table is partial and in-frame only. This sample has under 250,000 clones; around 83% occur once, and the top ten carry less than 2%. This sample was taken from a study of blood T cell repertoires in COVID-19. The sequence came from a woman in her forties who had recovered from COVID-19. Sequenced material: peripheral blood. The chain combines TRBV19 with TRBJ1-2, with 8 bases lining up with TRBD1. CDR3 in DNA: TGTGCCAGTAGTATGGACAGGGTCAGGGGCTACACCTTC. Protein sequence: CASSMDRVRGYTF.